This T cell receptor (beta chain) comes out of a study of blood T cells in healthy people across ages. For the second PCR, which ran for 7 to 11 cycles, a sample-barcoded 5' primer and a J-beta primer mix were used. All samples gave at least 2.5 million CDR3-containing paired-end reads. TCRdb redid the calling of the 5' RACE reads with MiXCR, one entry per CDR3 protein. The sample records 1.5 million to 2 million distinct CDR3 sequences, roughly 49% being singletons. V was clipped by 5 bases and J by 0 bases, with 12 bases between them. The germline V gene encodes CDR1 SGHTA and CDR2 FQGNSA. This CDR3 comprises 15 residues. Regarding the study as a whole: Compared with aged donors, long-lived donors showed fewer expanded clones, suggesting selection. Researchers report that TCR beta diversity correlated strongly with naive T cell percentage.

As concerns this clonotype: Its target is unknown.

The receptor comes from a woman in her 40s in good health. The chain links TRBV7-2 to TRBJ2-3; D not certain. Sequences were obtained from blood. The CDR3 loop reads CASSLADLSTDTQYF. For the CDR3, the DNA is TGTGCCAGCAGCCTCGCTGACCTTAGCACAGATACGCAGTATTTT.